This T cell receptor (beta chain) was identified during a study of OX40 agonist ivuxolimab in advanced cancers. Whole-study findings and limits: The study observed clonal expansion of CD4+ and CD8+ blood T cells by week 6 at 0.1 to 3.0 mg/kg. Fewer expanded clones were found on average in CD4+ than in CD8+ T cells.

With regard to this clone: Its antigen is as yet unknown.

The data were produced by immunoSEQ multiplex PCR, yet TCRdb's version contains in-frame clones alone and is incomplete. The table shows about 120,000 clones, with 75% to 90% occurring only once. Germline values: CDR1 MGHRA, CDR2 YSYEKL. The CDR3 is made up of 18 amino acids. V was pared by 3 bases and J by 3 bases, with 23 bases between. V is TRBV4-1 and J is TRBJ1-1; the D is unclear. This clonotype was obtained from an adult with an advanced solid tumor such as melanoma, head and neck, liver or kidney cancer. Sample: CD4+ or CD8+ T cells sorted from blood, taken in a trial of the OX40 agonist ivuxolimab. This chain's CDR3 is CASSHQPGVKTGDTEAFF. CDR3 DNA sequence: TGCGCCAGCAGCCATCAGCCGGGAGTGAAAACCGGGGACACTGAAGCTTTCTTT.